These 20 T cell receptor beta chains share one sample of origin, sequenced in a study of cytomegalovirus exposure and HLA in healthy donors. Data came from immunoSEQ multiplex PCR; TCRdb stores just in-frame clones and leaves some out. The profile covers about 98,000 clones, with about 94% appearing a single time and roughly 0.82% taken by the ten largest. Sequencing input: PBMCs. The receptors come from a young woman in good health and CMV-seronegative.

This clone came up once. The chain has TRBV23-1 and TRBJ2-3; TRBD2 matches at 12 bases. TRBV23-1 is recorded as an ORF, its role being uncertain. The CDR3 is made up of 13 amino acids. V was pared by 10 bases and J by 6 bases, with 5 bases of the junction left unmatched. The CDR3 sequence is CATLAGGNDTQYF. The DNA for the CDR3 is TGCGCCACGCTAGCGGGAGGGAATGATACGCAGTATTTT.

The genes are TRBV7-2 and TRBJ1-4; the D gene is possibly TRBD1 (5 bases). The CDR3 sequence is 17 residues long. The V end lost 2 bases, the J end lost 3 bases, and 16 bases lay between the germline ends. CDR1 is SGHTA, CDR2 FQGNSA, per germline. CDR3 in DNA: TGTGCCAGCAGCTTATTGGGGCCCGGTGGGTCTAATGAAAAACTGTTTTTT. Protein product: CASSLLGPGGSNEKLFF.

The rearrangement links TRBV7-8 to TRBJ2-3; maybe TRBD2 (7 bases). The CDR3 length is 16 residues. The V gene's germline CDR1 is SGHVS and CDR2 FQNEAQ. The ends were cut back, 1 base at V and 2 bases at J, with 13 bases in the middle. CDR3 nucleotide sequence: TGTGCCAGCAGCTTAGATAGGGGGGGTACCACAGATACGCAGTATTTT. Its protein product is CASSLDRGGTTDTQYF.

This chain uses TRBV27 with TRBJ2-6; weak D call: TRBD1 (6 bases). The germline V gene encodes CDR1 MNHEY and CDR2 SMNVEV (reference sequence). The V and J ends lost 1 base and 0 bases respectively, with 22 bases between them. The CDR3 extends over 21 amino acids. This CDR3 is CASSLFGTRPSRLSGANVLTF. CDR3 in DNA: TGTGCCAGCAGTTTATTTGGGACAAGGCCCTCAAGACTCTCTGGGGCCAACGTCCTGACTTTC.

The chain recombines TRBV9 with TRBJ1-5; D perhaps matches TRBD1 (5 bases). Germline CDR1 reads SGDLS; CDR2 reads YYNGEE. The V gene lost 0 bases and the J gene lost 5 bases, with 18 bases spanning the gap. This CDR3 has 17 residues. This CDR3 is CASSVGGGFGADQPQHF. DNA of the CDR3: TGTGCCAGCAGCGTAGGGGGAGGTTTCGGGGCGGATCAGCCCCAGCATTTT.

The chain carries TRBV29-1 and TRBJ2-7; 10 nucleotides align to TRBD1. V gave up 7 bases and J gave up 7 bases; unmatched junction bases: 10. This CDR3 spans 13 amino acids. Germline lookup yields CDR1 SQVTM and CDR2 ANQGSEA. CDR3 in DNA: TGCAGCGGCTCCGGGACAGGGGCAGGAGAGCAGTACTTC. Its translation: CSGSGTGAGEQYF.

The chain has TRBV7-2 and TRBJ2-7; 9 bases line up with TRBD2. Losses at the gene ends were 1 base for V and 7 bases for J; bases not matched to a gene: 5. The CDR3 extends over 14 amino acids. Germline CDR1 SGHTA, CDR2 FQGNSA. CDR3 coding DNA: TGTGCCAGCAGCTTAGTTAGCGGGAGTGGAGAGCAGTACTTC. Protein product: CASSLVSGSGEQYF.

The J gene is TRBJ2-1, the V gene TRBV27, with D perhaps TRBD2 (5 bases). V dropped 0 bases and J dropped 4 bases, with 13 bases sitting between them. Per the germline V gene, CDR1 is MNHEY and CDR2 is SMNVEV (reference sequence). The CDR3 extends over 16 amino acids. In DNA, the CDR3 is TGTGCCAGCAGTTTATCCCACGGCGGCGGGTACAATGAGCAGTTCTTC. It specifies CASSLSHGGGYNEQFF.

The chain has TRBV27 and TRBJ2-1; D not resolved. Germline assignment: CDR1 MNHEY and CDR2 SMNVEV (reference sequence). V lost 8 bases to trimming and J lost 3 bases, with 11 bases between them. The CDR3 contains 13 residues. The CDR3 coding sequence is TGTGCCAGCCGCCAATCCGGCTACAATGAGCAGTTCTTC. It specifies CASRQSGYNEQFF.

V and J are TRBV7-8 and TRBJ1-2, with 10 bases lining up with TRBD1. Germline values: CDR1 SGHVS, CDR2 FQNEAQ. This CDR3 spans 13 amino acids. V gave up 3 bases and J gave up 7 bases; unmatched junction bases: 2. The CDR3 spells CASSLTGGGGYTF. The CDR3 DNA reads as TGTGCCAGCAGCTTGACAGGGGGCGGTGGCTACACCTTC.

The chain recombines TRBV9 with TRBJ1-3, with D tentatively TRBD1 (5 bases). This CDR3 is 16 amino acids long. Between the trimmed V and J ends, which lost 0 bases and 0 bases, there was a span of 10 bases. Per germline, CDR1 SGDLS and CDR2 YYNGEE. The CDR3 region has the DNA TGTGCCAGCAGCGTAGCGGGGGACCTCTCTGGAAACACCATATATTTT. Its protein is CASSVAGDLSGNTIYF.

The chain is built from TRBV29-1 and TRBJ2-5, with D unclear. The CDR3 contains 15 residues. Germline CDR1 SQVTM, CDR2 ANQGSEA. V lost 2 bases and J lost 4, with 17 bases in between. The CDR3 nucleotides read TGCAGCGTTGAACACATCTACAGAGACCTAGAGACCCAGTACTTC. Amino acids: CSVEHIYRDLETQYF.

This chain joins TRBV6-1 and TRBJ2-1; a possible D gene is TRBD1 (5 bases). The V end was cut by 3 bases, the J end by 3 bases, with 9 bases between. From germline, CDR1 is MNHNS and CDR2 SASEGT. The CDR3 contains 14 residues. The CDR3 coding sequence is TGTGCCAGCAGTGAGGGGCCCCTCTACAATGAGCAGTTCTTC. It translates to CASSEGPLYNEQFF.

This chain uses TRBV27 with TRBJ2-5; TRBD2 aligns across 15 bases. The length of the CDR3 is 16 residues. V dropped 6 bases and J dropped 5; count of bases not matched to a gene: 7. CDR1 and CDR2 (germline): MNHEY, SMNVEV (reference sequence). CDR3 DNA sequence: TGTGCCAGCAGCCGCGGGACTAGCGGGAGGAGTGAGACCCAGTACTTC. Its translation is CASSRGTSGRSETQYF.

The CDR3 DNA follows: TGTGCCAGCAGTGAGCCAGGGACAGGCTCCTACGAGCAGTACTTC. This encodes CASSEPGTGSYEQYF. The chain links TRBV6-1 to TRBJ2-7; 8 bases align to TRBD1. The CDR3 consists of 15 residues. Trimming at V came to 3 bases and at J to 0 bases, leaving 4 bases not matched to a gene. Germline CDR1 reads MNHNS; CDR2 reads SASEGT.

The V and J genes are TRBV5-6 and TRBJ1-2, with a tentative D call TRBD1 (5 bases). The CDR3 is 12 amino acids. Trimming removed 2 bases at V and 13 bases at J, with 15 bases between. Germline V gene data show CDR1 as SGHDT and CDR2 as YYEEEE. Written as DNA, the CDR3 is TGTGCCAGCAGCTTCGACCGCGGCGGGGGCACCTTC. It specifies CASSFDRGGGTF.

The rearrangement uses TRBV4-1 and TRBJ2-2; 8 nucleotides agree with TRBD1. The CDR3 loop spans 17 amino acids. The germline CDR1 and CDR2 sequences are MGHRA and YSYEKL. Trimming cost V 4 bases and J 3 bases; bases outside gene matches: 10. CDR3 DNA sequence: TGCGCCAGCAGCCGGGAAACAGGGGGTGCGCACACCGGGGAGCTGTTTTTT. Amino acids: CASSRETGGAHTGELFF.

The chain is built from TRBV5-4 and TRBJ1-1; 11 bases align to TRBD1. Germline CDR1 is SGHNT and CDR2 is YYREEE (reference sequence). CDR3 size: 16 residues. After removal of 4 bases from V and 1 base from J, the junction contained 6 bases not matched to a gene. CDR3 nucleotides: TGTGCCAGCAGCGACGGGACAGGGGGGAAGAACACTGAAGCTTTCTTT. Protein sequence: CASSDGTGGKNTEAFF. The full variable domain, its missing parts supplied by reference TRBV5-4 and TRBJ1-1, is ETGVTQSPTHLIKTRGQQVTLRCSSQSGHNTVSWYQQALGQGPQFIFQYYREEENGRGNFPPRFSGLQFPNYSSELNVNALELDDSALYLCASSDGTGGKNTEAFFGQGTRLTVV.

The chain is built from TRBV19 and TRBJ2-2; 7 bases are shared with TRBD1. CDR1 and CDR2 from the germline V gene are LNHDA and SQIVND (reference sequence). This CDR3 has 14 amino acids. Trimming at V came to 3 bases and at J to 6 bases, leaving 4 bases not matched to a gene. CDR3 amino acids: CASSIGQGAGELFF. DNA for the CDR3: TGTGCCAGTAGTATCGGGCAGGGGGCCGGGGAGCTGTTTTTT.

The gene calls are TRBV6-4 and TRBJ2-1; weak D call: TRBD2 (7 bases). Germline assignment: CDR1 MRHNA and CDR2 SNTAGT. Trimming left V 0 bases short and J 4 bases short, with 13 bases between. The CDR3 consists of 16 residues. The CDR3 sequence: CASSDSGGADYNEQFF. The CDR3 nucleotides are TGTGCCAGCAGTGACTCAGGGGGGGCGGATTACAATGAGCAGTTCTTC.